This T cell receptor beta chain was documented in a study of T cell responses to AZD1222 COVID-19 vaccine. Details on this clone: Antigen: not known.

Overall study findings and caveats: The span of vaccine-associated CD4 TCRs extended across spike, with dominance at 160-218 and 743-854. Without day 14 samples, only post-peak T cell repertoires were studied. Vaccination with two AZD1222 doses was followed by a rise in Spike-specific TCR breadth and depth. Baseline serology detected seropositivity in only six AZD1222 recipients.

CDR3 length: 15 amino acids. Germline assignment: CDR1 LNHDA and CDR2 SQIVND (reference sequence). The trim removed 4 bases at V and 6 bases at J, leaving 4 bases unmatched. Only in-frame clones appear in the TCRdb table, and some are missing; sequencing was by immunoSEQ multiplex PCR. The sample lists some 170,000 clones; approximately 90% were seen once. V is TRBV19 and J is TRBJ2-1, with 12 bases lining up with TRBD2. The sequence was obtained from an adult who received the MenACWY meningococcal vaccine as a control. Sequenced here: peripheral blood, sampled 28 days after the second dose of the MenACWY control vaccine. DNA of the CDR3: TGTGCCAGTAGTACCCGGACTAGCGGGATCAATGAGCAGTTCTTC. It is translated as CASSTRTSGINEQFF.